The sample holds a few counts of the clone carrying this T cell receptor beta chain. Germline V gives CDR1 DFQATT, CDR2 SNEGSKA (reference sequence). Unmatched junction bases numbered 8, after V lost 3 bases and J lost 2 bases. This CDR3 has 15 amino acids. The sample belongs to a study of response to subunit inactivated influenza vaccine. TCRdb called the RT-PCR reads again in MiXCR, with one record for every CDR3 protein. The repertoire consists of a few hundred thousand distinct CDR3 sequences, with 10% to 12% occurring once and the leading ten covering 11%. Another study also made use of these data, one on T cells expressing NK-cell markers. That study reports: The authors generated TCR beta cDNA through 5'RACE template switching with UMIs.

Source: PBMCs from blood, taken on the day of vaccination. The J gene is TRBJ2-3, the V gene TRBV20-1, with 7 positions matching TRBD2. The clonotype originates from a man in his forties or fifties who received an inactivated influenza vaccine. CDR3 residues: CSASGTTSNTDTQYF. CDR3 coding DNA: TGCAGTGCTAGTGGGACTACCAGTAACACAGATACGCAGTATTTT.